A single sample gave rise to the 26 T cell receptor beta chains below, sequenced in a study of monozygotic twins with inflammatory bowel disease. From the 5' RACE reads, TCRdb lists one entry per CDR3 protein and no DNA. This sample's clone table lists around 450,000 distinct CDR3 sequences. The sequenced material came from blood. The receptors derive from a human donor with ulcerative colitis or Crohn's disease, or a healthy co-twin of an affected twin (not recorded which).

The chain is built from TRBV9 and TRBJ1-2; no DNA is available, so the TRBD1 call from TCRdb remains unchecked. The CDR3 is 14 amino acids. Germline V CDR1 and CDR2: SGDLS, YYNGEE. CDR3: CASSSDRVGYGYTF.

This sequence joins TRBV7-8 and TRBJ1-2; the TCRdb call, TRBD1, lacks DNA for checking. This CDR3 spans 15 amino acids. Germline CDR1 is SGHVS and CDR2 is FQNEAQ. The chain's CDR3 is CASSLEDRGLSGYTF.

This chain uses TRBV5-1 with TRBJ2-7; TCRdb's D call, TRBD1, is unchecked because there is no DNA. The CDR3 extends over 14 amino acids. Germline CDR1 and CDR2: SGHRS and YFSETQ. The CDR3 loop is CASSLSGARYEQYF.

J is TRBJ1-1 and V is TRBV30; TCRdb's D call of TRBD1 is untestable without DNA. The CDR3 loop spans 13 amino acids. Germline CDR1 and CDR2: GTSNPN and SVGIG (reference sequence). CDR3 sequence reads: CAWSSDRGTEAFF.

The V call is TRBV12-3 or TRBV12-4, the J call TRBJ2-1; checking the TCRdb D call of TRBD1 is not possible without DNA. The CDR3 sequence is 16 residues long. CDR3 sequence: CASSYRTPRGYNEQFF.

The chain has TRBV7-8 and TRBJ1-5; TCRdb proposes TRBD1, but this gene call is untestable without DNA. Germline V gene sequence: CDR1 SGHVS, CDR2 FQNEAQ. This CDR3 has 13 amino acids. CDR3 amino acids: CASSLGTGEAQHF. Complete variable domain (other parts from reference TRBV7-8 and TRBJ1-5): GAGVSQSPRYKVAKRGQDVALRCDPISGHVSLFWYQQALGQGPEFLTYFQNEAQLDKSGLPSDRFFAERPEGSVSTLKIQRTQQEDSAVYLCASSLGTGEAQHFGDGTRLSIL.

V gene TRBV10-1 combines with J gene TRBJ2-1; TCRdb's D call of TRBD2 is untestable without DNA. CDR1 is WNHNN, CDR2 SYGVQD, per germline (reference sequence). The CDR3 length is 17 residues. CDR3 sequence reads: CASSAFIGLAGGNEQFF.

J is TRBJ1-1 and V is TRBV5-1. Per germline, CDR1 SGHRS and CDR2 YFSETQ. The CDR3 extends over 13 amino acids. CDR3 protein: CASGRGWGTEAFF.

V and J are TRBV2 and TRBJ2-7. The germline gives CDR1 SNHLY, CDR2 FYNNEI. This CDR3 has 16 amino acids. The chain's CDR3 is CASSESYTGSYYEQYF.

The chain joins TRBV7-2 to TRBJ1-4; TCRdb calls TRBD1, which cannot be checked without DNA. CDR3 length: 14 residues. Germline assignment: CDR1 SGHTA and CDR2 FQGNSA. The CDR3 sequence: CASSPQGAGEKLFF.

The rearrangement joins TRBV6-5 to TRBJ2-7; TCRdb indicates TRBD1, and absent DNA this call remains unverified. Germline V gene sequence: CDR1 MNHEY, CDR2 SVGAGI. This CDR3 spans 14 amino acids. The CDR3 is CASSYRDRNYEQYF.

This chain joins TRBV5-1 and TRBJ2-2. Germline V gene data show CDR1 as SGHRS and CDR2 as YFSETQ. The CDR3 length is 15 residues. CDR3 protein: CASSLAWSQPGELFF.

The V call is TRBV25-1, the J call TRBJ1-3; TCRdb lists TRBD1, though no DNA is available to test this call. The CDR3 runs 19 residues. Germline V gene sequence: CDR1 MGHDK, CDR2 SYGVNS. Here the CDR3 reads CASSEYLDGQYASGNTIYF.

The chain has TRBV10-3 and TRBJ2-7; TCRdb designates TRBD1, a call that cannot be tested without DNA. Per the germline V gene, CDR1 is ENHRY and CDR2 is SYGVKD. The CDR3 contains 15 residues. Here the CDR3 reads CAISEGPPGGSEQYF.

This chain uses TRBV20-1 with TRBJ2-7. The CDR3 spans 15 residues. Germline V gives CDR1 DFQATT, CDR2 SNEGSKA (reference sequence). The CDR3 spells CSARKQERSSYEQYF.

This chain uses TRBV28 with TRBJ2-7; absent DNA, TCRdb's TRBD2 call cannot be checked. In germline, CDR1 is MDHEN, CDR2 SYDVKM. The CDR3 covers 14 residues. CDR3 sequence reads: CASRGTSGEPEQYF.

The chain uses TRBV11-1 and TRBJ1-1. CDR3 length: 13 residues. Germline values: CDR1 SGHAT, CDR2 FQDESV (reference sequence). CDR3 in amino acids: CASSSSMNAEAFF.

The genes are TRBV7-2 and TRBJ2-2; TCRdb proposes TRBD2, but this gene call is untestable without DNA. The CDR3 has 16 residues. Germline CDR1 is SGHTA and CDR2 is FQGNSA. CDR3 in amino acids: CASRSSSGRYTGELFF.

The V gene is TRBV5-4, the J gene TRBJ2-1; the D gene TCRdb calls, TRBD1, cannot be checked with no DNA. Germline lookup yields CDR1 SGHNT and CDR2 YYREEE (reference sequence). The CDR3 runs to 16 residues. CDR3 in amino acids: CASSPRPGQGSDEQFF.

The rearrangement links TRBV10-3 to TRBJ1-5; TCRdb designates TRBD1, a call that cannot be tested without DNA. This CDR3 is built from 16 residues. The germline V gene has CDR1 ENHRY and CDR2 SYGVKD. The CDR3 sequence: CAISGGQPNSNQPQHF.

The chain has TRBV28 and TRBJ2-3; lacking DNA, the TRBD2 call made by TCRdb goes unchecked. CDR3 length: 16 amino acids. Germline V CDR1 and CDR2: MDHEN, SYDVKM. CDR3 residues: CASSSRGIRRTDTQYF.

The V gene is TRBV28, the J gene TRBJ2-7; there is no DNA to check the TCRdb D call of TRBD2. Germline V lookup: CDR1 MDHEN, CDR2 SYDVKM. The CDR3 runs to 15 residues. The CDR3 here is CASSFSSGGRNEQYF.

The gene calls are TRBV6-4 and TRBJ2-1; TCRdb's D call of TRBD1 is untestable without DNA. The CDR3 has 19 amino acids. Germline assignment: CDR1 MRHNA and CDR2 SNTAGT. The CDR3 spells CASSGLGTGESVIYNEQFF.

V and J are TRBV12-3 or TRBV12-4 and TRBJ1-2. The CDR3 consists of 13 residues. The chain's CDR3 is CASSLADTYGYTF.

The CDR3 sequence: CASSFSQDGNQPQHF. The rearrangement joins TRBV27 to TRBJ1-5. This CDR3 is 15 amino acids long. Germline CDR1 MNHEY, CDR2 SMNVEV (reference sequence).

The chain couples TRBV4-2 to TRBJ2-7; there is no DNA to check the TCRdb D call of TRBD2. From germline, CDR1 is LGHNA and CDR2 YNFKEQ. This CDR3 has 15 amino acids. This CDR3 is CASSQEWGPAYEQYF.